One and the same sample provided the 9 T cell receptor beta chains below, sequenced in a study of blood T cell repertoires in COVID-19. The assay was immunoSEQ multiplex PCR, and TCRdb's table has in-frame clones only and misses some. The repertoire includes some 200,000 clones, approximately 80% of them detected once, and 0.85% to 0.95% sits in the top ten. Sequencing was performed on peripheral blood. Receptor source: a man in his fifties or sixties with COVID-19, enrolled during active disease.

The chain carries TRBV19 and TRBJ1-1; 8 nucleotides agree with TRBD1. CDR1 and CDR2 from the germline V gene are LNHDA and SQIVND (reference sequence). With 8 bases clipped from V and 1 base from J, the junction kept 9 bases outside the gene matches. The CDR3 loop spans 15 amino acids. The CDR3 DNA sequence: TGTGCCAGTCGCCCGGGCAGGGGGCAGAACACTGAAGCTTTCTTT. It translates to CASRPGRGQNTEAFF.

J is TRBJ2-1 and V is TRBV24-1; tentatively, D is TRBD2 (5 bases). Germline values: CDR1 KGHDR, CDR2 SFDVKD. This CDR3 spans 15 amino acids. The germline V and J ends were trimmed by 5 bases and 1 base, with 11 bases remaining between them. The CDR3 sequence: CATSASGVSYNEQFF. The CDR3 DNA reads TGTGCCACCAGTGCAAGCGGAGTTTCCTACAATGAGCAGTTCTTC.

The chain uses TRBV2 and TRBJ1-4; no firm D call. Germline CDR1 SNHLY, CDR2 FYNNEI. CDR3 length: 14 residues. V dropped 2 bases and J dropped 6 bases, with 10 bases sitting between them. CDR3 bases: TGTGCCAGCAGTGAACCGGAGGGCTATGAAAAACTGTTTTTT. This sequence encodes CASSEPEGYEKLFF.

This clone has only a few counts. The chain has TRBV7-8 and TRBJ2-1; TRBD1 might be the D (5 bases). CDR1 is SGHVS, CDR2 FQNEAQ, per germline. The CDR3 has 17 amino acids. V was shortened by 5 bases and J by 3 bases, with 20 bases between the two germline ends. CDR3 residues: CASSPNIDSTFYNEQFF. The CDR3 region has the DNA TGTGCCAGCAGCCCCAATATAGACAGCACTTTCTACAATGAGCAGTTCTTC.

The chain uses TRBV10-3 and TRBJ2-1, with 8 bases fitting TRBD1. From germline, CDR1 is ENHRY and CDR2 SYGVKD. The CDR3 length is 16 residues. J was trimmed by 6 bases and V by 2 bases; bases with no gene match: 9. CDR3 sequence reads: CAISEPRQGSVNEQFF. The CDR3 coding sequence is TGTGCCATCAGTGAGCCGCGACAGGGGTCAGTCAATGAGCAGTTCTTC.

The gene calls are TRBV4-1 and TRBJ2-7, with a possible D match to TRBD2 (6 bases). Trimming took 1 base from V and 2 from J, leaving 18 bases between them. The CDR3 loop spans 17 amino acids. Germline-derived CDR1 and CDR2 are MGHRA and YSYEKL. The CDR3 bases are TGCGCCAGCAGCCAAGTGGACTTTGTGGGAGGAGCCTACGAGCAGTACTTC. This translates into CASSQVDFVGGAYEQYF.

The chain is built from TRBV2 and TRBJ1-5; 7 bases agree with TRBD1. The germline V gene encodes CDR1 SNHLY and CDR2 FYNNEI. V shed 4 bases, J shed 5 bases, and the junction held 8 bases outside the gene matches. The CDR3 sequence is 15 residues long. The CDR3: CASSAEPGGYQPQHF. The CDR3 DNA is TGTGCCAGCAGTGCAGAGCCAGGGGGTTATCAGCCCCAGCATTTT.

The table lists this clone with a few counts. CDR3 DNA: TGTGCCAGCAGGCCCGTCGAAGGGGAAGGCTACACCTTC. Amino acid sequence: CASRPVEGEGYTF. The chain uses TRBV27 and TRBJ1-2; perhaps TRBD1 as D (5 bases). With 6 bases removed from V and 8 bases from J, the gap between germline ends came to 16 bases. Germline CDR1 is MNHEY and CDR2 is SMNVEV (reference sequence). This CDR3 is built from 13 residues.

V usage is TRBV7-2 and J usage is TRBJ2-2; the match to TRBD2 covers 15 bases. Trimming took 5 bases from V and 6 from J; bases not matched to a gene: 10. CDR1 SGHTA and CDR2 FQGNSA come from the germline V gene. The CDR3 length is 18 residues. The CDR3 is CASSRGTSGRRVSGELFF. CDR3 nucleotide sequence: TGTGCCAGCAGCAGAGGGACTAGCGGGAGGCGGGTGTCCGGGGAGCTGTTTTTT.